This T cell receptor beta chain was identified during a study of blood T cell repertoires in COVID-19. Across the whole study: Some COVID-19 samples were acute and others convalescent; all came from the United States, Italy and Spain.

Per germline, CDR1 SGHTA and CDR2 FQGNSA. The CDR3 length is 13 residues. The V end lost 5 bases, the J end lost 7 bases, and 12 bases lay between the germline ends. Assay used: immunoSEQ multiplex PCR; TCRdb lists only in-frame clones, some missing. The sample records fewer than 500,000 clones, about four fifths being singletons. Specimen: peripheral blood. The rearrangement links TRBV7-2 to TRBJ2-1, with TRBD1 as a possible D gene (6 bases). The clonotype comes from a human donor with acute or convalescent COVID-19. The donor label of this sample is uncertain. CDR3 coding DNA: TGTGCCAGCAGCATGGAGAGGGGGAATGAGCAGTTCTTC. This codes for CASSMERGNEQFF.